The TCR beta chain under discussion was sequenced for a study of blood T cell repertoires in COVID-19. Study details: The United States, Italy and Spain supplied acute and convalescent COVID-19 samples.

The CDR3 contains 15 residues. Germline CDR1 and CDR2: WNHNN and SYGVQD (reference sequence). Trimming left V 3 bases short and J 8 bases short, with 17 bases between. Libraries were prepared by immunoSEQ multiplex PCR; TCRdb keeps only in-frame clonotypes and omits some of them. The sample yields just over 60,000 clones, 70% to 80% seen once. The sequence came from a man aged 55 to 70 with acute or convalescent COVID-19. Sequenced sample: peripheral blood. The chain combines TRBV10-1 with TRBJ2-1; possible D gene TRBD2, 5 bases. CDR3 nucleotide sequence: TGCGCCAGCAGTGACGTAGGGAGCCAGGAAGATGAGCAGTTCTTC. Its translation: CASSDVGSQEDEQFF.